This paragraph reports one T cell receptor (beta chain). Compared with the rest of its sample, this clonotype is medium-sized (0.01 to 0.1%). The target of this receptor is not known. Base qualities are not at hand, and no much larger clone is one base apart. The CDR3, cysteine through phenylalanine, is 14 amino acids long. Kept here is only the CDR3 DNA, which spans 42 bases and is read in frame from base 1. CDR1 and CDR2, per the germline V gene, are WSHSY and SAAADI. At the junction V is shortened by 6 bases and J by 6 bases, with 15 bases in between. Instrument used: Illumina MiSeq. The public reads were reprocessed in TCRdb via fastp at Q25 and MiXCR, keeping in-frame beta chains. Identical CDR3 protein sequences are pooled into one entry, listed with their most common genes and DNA. Across this sample there are 4,000 to 5,000 distinct CDR3 sequences, with around 9.5% seen only once. About 33% of the sample rests with the top ten.

The sample originates from a study. This receptor was taken from a human donor with rheumatoid arthritis. Sequencing was carried out using CD4+ T cells from peripheral blood. The chain couples TRBV10-2 to TRBJ2-1; TRBD2 is a weak D gene call, 6 bases matching. DNA sequence: TGCGCCAGCAGCCCGGGCGGGATCAGCAATGAGCAGTTCTTC. It is translated as CASSPGGISNEQFF.